This T cell receptor (beta chain) appears in the sequencing data of a study of beta chain features in type 1 diabetes. Overall study results and limits: More deletions and fewer insertions at VDJ junctions were seen in type 1 diabetes patients. Overrepresentation of cells with high TCR expression could result from cDNA sequencing.

Researchers reported sorting CD4+ naive, central memory, regulatory and stem cell-like memory cells via CD45RO/CCR7/CD25/CD127/CD95/CD27. This clone occurred a few times. What it binds is unknown. The germline V gene encodes CDR1 MGHDK and CDR2 SYGVNS. V was shortened by 4 bases and J by 0 bases, with 12 bases between the two germline ends. This CDR3 is built from 15 residues. The whole isolated RNA underwent reverse transcription, so sequencing captured expressed TCRB transcripts. TCRdb keeps only in-frame clones here, not all; method: immunoSEQ multiplex PCR. This table holds some 330,000 clones, about 11% found once.

The sequence was collected from a woman in her thirties in good health. The specimen was naive CD4+ T cells from blood. V usage is TRBV25-1 and J usage is TRBJ1-1; a weak D match, TRBD1 (6 bases). In DNA form, the CDR3 reads TGTGCCAGCAGTGTCGCAGGGGCCTTGAACACTGAAGCTTTCTTT. It encodes CASSVAGALNTEAFF.